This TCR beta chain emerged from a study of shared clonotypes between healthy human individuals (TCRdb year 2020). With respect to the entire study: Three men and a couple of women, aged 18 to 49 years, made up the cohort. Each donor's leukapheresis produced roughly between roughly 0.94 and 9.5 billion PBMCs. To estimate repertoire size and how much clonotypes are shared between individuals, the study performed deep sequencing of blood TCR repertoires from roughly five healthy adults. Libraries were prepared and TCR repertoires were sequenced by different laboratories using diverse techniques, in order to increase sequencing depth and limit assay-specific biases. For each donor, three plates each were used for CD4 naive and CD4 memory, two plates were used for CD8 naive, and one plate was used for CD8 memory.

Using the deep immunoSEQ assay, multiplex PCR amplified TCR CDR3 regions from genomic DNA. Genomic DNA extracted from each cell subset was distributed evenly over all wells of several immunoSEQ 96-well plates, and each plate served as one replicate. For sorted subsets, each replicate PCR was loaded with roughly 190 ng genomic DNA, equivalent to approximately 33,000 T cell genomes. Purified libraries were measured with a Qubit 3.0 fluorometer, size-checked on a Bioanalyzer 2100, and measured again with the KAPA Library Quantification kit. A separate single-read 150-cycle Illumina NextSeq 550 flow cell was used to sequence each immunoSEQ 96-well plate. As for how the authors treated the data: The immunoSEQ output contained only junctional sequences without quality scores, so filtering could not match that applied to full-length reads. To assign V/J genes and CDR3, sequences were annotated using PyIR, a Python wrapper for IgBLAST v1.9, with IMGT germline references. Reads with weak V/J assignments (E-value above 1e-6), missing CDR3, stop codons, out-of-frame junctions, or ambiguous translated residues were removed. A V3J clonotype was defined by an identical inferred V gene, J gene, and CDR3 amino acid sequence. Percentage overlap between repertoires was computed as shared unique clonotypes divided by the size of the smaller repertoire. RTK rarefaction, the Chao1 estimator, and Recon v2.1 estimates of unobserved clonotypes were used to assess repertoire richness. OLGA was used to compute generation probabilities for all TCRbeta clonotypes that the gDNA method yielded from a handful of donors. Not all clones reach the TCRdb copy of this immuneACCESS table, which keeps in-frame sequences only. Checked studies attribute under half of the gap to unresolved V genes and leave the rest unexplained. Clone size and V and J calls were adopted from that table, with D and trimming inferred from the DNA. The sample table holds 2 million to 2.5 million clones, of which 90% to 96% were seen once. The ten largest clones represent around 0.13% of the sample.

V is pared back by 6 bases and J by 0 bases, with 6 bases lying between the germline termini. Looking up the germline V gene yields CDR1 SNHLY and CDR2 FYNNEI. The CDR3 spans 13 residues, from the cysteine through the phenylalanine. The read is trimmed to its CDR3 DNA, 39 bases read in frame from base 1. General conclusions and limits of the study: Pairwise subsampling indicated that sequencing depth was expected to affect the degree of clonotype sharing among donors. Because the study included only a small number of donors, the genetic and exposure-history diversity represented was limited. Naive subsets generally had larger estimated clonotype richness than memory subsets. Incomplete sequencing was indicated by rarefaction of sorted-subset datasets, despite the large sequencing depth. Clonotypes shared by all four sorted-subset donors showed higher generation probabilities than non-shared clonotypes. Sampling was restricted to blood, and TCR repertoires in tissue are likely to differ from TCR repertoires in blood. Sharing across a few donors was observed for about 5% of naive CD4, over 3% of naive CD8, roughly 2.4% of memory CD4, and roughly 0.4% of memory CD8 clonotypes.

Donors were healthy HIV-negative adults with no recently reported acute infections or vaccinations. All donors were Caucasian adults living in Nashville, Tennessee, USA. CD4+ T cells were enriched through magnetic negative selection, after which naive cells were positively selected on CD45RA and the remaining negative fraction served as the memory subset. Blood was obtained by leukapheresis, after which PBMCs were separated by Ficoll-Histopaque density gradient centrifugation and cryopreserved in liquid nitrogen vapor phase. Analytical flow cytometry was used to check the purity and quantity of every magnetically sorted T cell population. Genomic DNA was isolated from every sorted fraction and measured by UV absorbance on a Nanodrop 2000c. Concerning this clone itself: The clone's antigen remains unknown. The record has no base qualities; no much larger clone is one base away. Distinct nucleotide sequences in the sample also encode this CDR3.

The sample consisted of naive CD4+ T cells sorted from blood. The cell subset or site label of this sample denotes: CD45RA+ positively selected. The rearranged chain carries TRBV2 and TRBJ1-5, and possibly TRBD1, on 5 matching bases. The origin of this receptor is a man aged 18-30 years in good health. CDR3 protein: CASRGDSNQPQHF. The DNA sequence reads TGTGCCAGCAGAGGGGATAGCAATCAGCCCCAGCATTTT.